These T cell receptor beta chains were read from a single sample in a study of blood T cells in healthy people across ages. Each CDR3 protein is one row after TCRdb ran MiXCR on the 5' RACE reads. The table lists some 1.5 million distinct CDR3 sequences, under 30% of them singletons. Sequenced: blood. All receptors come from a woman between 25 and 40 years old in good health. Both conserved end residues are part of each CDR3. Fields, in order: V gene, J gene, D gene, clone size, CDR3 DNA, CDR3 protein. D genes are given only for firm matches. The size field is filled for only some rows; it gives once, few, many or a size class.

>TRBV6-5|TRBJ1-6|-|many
TGTGCCAGCAGTTACTCGAAAGGCTCACCCCTCCACTTT
CASSYSKGSPLHF
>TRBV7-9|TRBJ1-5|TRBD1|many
TGTGCCAGCAGCCCAGGACAGGGGCAGCCCCAGCATTTT
CASSPGQGQPQHF
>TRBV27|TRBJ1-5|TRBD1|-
TGTGCCAGCAGTTCCACAGGGACAGGGGTCGATCAGCCCCAGCATTTT
CASSSTGTGVDQPQHF
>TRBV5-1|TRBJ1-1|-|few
TGCGCCAGCAGCTTGGCCCAGGTCACGAACACTGAAGCTTTCTTT
CASSLAQVTNTEAFF
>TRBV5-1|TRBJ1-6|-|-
TGCGCCAGCAGCTTGGAAGGCGGTCAGCCACAGGCTTCACCCCCCCACTTT
CASSLEGGQPQASPPHF
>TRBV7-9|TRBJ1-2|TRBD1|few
TGTGCCAGCAGCCACCCCGGGAACAGGGGCCCAGGTGGCTACACCTTC
CASSHPGNRGPGGYTF
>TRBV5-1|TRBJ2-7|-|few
TGCGCCAGCAGCTTTTCCCAGGACAGCTTCGAGCAGTACTTC
CASSFSQDSFEQYF
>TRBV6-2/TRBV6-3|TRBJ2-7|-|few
TGTGCCAGCAGTCGGACAGCCGGCTCCTACGAGCAGTACTTC
CASSRTAGSYEQYF
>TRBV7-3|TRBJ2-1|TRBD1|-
TGTGCCAGCAGCCATATATCCGGGACAGGGGGCGATGAGCAGTTCTTC
CASSHISGTGGDEQFF
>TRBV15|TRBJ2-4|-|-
TGTGCCACCAGCAGGGCAGACAAAAACATTCAGTACTTC
CATSRADKNIQYF
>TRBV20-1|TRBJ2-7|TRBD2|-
TGCAGTGCTAGATCGAGCTTTTTGAGCGGGAGGGCTCTTGATGAGCAGTACTTC
CSARSSFLSGRALDEQYF
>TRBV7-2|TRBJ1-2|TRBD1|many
TGTGCCAGTACAGGGGTCATCTATGGCTACACCTTC
CASTGVIYGYTF
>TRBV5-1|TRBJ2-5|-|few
TGCGCCAGCAGGAAGGGAGGTAGCGGAGGACAAGAGACCCAGTACTTC
CASRKGGSGGQETQYF
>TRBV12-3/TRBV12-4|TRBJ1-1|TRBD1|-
TGTGCCAGCAGTGCCAGGGGGCAACAGAACACTGAAGCTTTCTTT
CASSARGQQNTEAFF
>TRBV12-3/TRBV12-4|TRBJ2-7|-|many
TGTGCCAGCATCCCCAGTTCTGGGAGTCCAGGGATCGAGCAGTACTTC
CASIPSSGSPGIEQYF
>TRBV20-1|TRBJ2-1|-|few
TGCAGTGCTCGAAAGGCAGACGACCTGAGCTCCTACAATGAGCAGTTCTTC
CSARKADDLSSYNEQFF
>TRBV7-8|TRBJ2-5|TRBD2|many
TGTGCCAGCAGCTTAGAGCCCGGGGGGGCCTGGGAGACCCAGTACTTC
CASSLEPGGAWETQYF
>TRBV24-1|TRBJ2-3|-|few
TGTGCCACCAGTGACCCTGCCGAGGGGCCCACAGATACGCAGTATTTT
CATSDPAEGPTDTQYF
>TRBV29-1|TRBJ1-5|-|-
TGCAGCGCGGGGGAACTTCATCAGCCCCAGCATTTT
CSAGELHQPQHF
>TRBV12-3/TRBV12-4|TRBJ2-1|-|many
TGTGCCACCCGGACGGCAGGGAATGAGCAGTTCTTC
CATRTAGNEQFF
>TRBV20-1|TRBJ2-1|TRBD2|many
TGCAGTGCTTTTCAGACTAGCGGGGGCCTGGATGAGCAGTTCTTC
CSAFQTSGGLDEQFF
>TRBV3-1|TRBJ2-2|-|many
TGCGCCAGCAGCCAAGGAAGCGGGGAGCTGTTTTTT
CASSQGSGELFF
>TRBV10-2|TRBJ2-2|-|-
TGCGCCAGCAGTGACGGAGGAAACACCGGGGAGCTGTTTTTT
CASSDGGNTGELFF
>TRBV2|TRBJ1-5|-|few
TGTGCCAGCAGGGGTTTTAATAGCAATCAGCCCCAGCATTTT
CASRGFNSNQPQHF